These 26 T cell receptor beta chains share one sample of origin, sequenced in a study of cytomegalovirus exposure and HLA in healthy donors (dated by TCRdb to the late 2010s). The library was prepared using the immunoSEQ multiplex PCR assay. A mixture of 60 forward primers for TCR Vbeta segments and 13 reverse primers for TCR Jbeta segments was used in the multiplex PCR. What TCRdb holds here is the immuneACCESS table cut down to in-frame rearrangements. Part of the clones is not present; checked against another copy, under half of the missing clones reflect an unresolved V gene, and the others are unexplained. In all, the sample holds more than 50,000 clones, and 55% to 75% of those were seen once. Of the sample, about 37% is held by the ten largest clones. The sequenced material came from PBMCs. These TCRs come from a man aged 40-50 years in good health and CMV-seropositive.

In this sample, this clone turned up a few times. The rearrangement joins TRBV5-6 to TRBJ2-3; 11 nucleotides agree with TRBD2. The CDR3 length is 16 residues. Per germline, CDR1 SGHDT and CDR2 YYEEEE. With V trimmed by 4 bases and J by 3 bases, 7 bases remained unmatched. CDR3 in DNA: TGTGCCAGCAGCCCCCTCGGGACTAGCGGAACAGATACGCAGTATTTT. This sequence encodes CASSPLGTSGTDTQYF. The variable domain in full, completed from reference TRBV5-6 and TRBJ2-3, reads DAGVTQSPTHLIKTRGQQVTLRCSPKSGHDTVSWYQQALGQGPQFIFQYYEEEERQRGNFPDRFSGHQFPNYSSELNVNALLLGDSALYLCASSPLGTSGTDTQYFGPGTRLTVL.

J is TRBJ2-7 and V is TRBV25-1, with 7 positions matching TRBD1. J was trimmed by 1 base and V by 8 bases; bases with no gene match: 5. This CDR3 is 13 amino acids long. Germline lookup yields CDR1 MGHDK and CDR2 SYGVNS. Written as DNA, the CDR3 is TGTGCCAGCCTCGGACAGGAGTCCTACGAGCAGTACTTC. Amino acid sequence: CASLGQESYEQYF.

The V call is TRBV7-2, the J call TRBJ1-6; D is perhaps TRBD1 (5 bases). The CDR3 length is 14 residues. Per the germline V gene, CDR1 is SGHTA and CDR2 is FQGNSA. Between the trimmed V and J ends, which lost 5 bases and 10 bases, there was a span of 15 bases. The CDR3 DNA reads TGTGCCAGCAGCCCTCTCGGGGGAAGATCACCCCTCCACTTT. This sequence encodes CASSPLGGRSPLHF.

In this sample, this clone turned up once. In the same sample, other DNA sequences code for this CDR3. The DNA of the CDR3 is TGTGCCAGCTCACCCAGGGGGAACACTGAAGCTTTCTTT. Its translation is CASSPRGNTEAFF. The chain joins TRBV18 to TRBJ1-1, with D perhaps matching TRBD1 (6 bases). This CDR3 has 13 residues. V was cut by 3 bases and J by 1 base, with 6 bases left in between. The germline gives CDR1 KGHSH, CDR2 LQKENI. The entire variable domain, with the rest obtained from reference TRBV18 and TRBJ1-1, is as follows: NAGVMQNPRHLVRRRGQEARLRCSPMKGHSHVYWYRQLPEEGLKFMVYLQKENIIDESGMPKERFSAEFPKEGPSILRIQQVVRGDSAAYFCASSPRGNTEAFFGQGTRLTVV.

V and J are TRBV4-1 and TRBJ2-7; D ambiguous. The CDR3 spans 16 residues. Germline lookup yields CDR1 MGHRA and CDR2 YSYEKL. V lost 0 bases and J 1 base, leaving 13 bases between the germline ends. The CDR3 is CASSQDFGQPSYEQYF. The CDR3 DNA reads as TGCGCCAGCAGCCAAGATTTTGGGCAACCTTCCTACGAGCAGTACTTC.

This clone has only a few counts. The junction departs from germline at one end; a sequencing error may be responsible. V is TRBV7-9 and J is TRBJ2-7, with D maybe TRBD1 (9 bases). This CDR3 contains 12 residues. Germline lookup yields CDR1 SEHNR and CDR2 FQNEAQ (reference sequence). CDR3: CSSGGQGYEQYF. The CDR3 DNA sequence: TGTTCCAGCGGGGGACAGGGCTACGAGCAGTACTTC.

The gene calls are TRBV4-3 and TRBJ1-2, with D possibly TRBD1 on 6 matching bases. V lost 5 bases to trimming and J lost 6 bases, with 16 bases between them. Germline CDR1 reads LGHNA; CDR2 reads YSLEER. The CDR3 contains 14 residues. In nucleotides, the CDR3 is TGCGCCAGCAGCACCCGGACAGTGACGGATGGCTACACCTTC. As protein: CASSTRTVTDGYTF.

This sequence joins TRBV5-4 and TRBJ2-3; 7 positions match TRBD2. The CDR3 loop spans 16 amino acids. Germline V gene sequence: CDR1 SGHNT, CDR2 YYREEE (reference sequence). The junction had 11 bases not matched to a gene; V was cut back by 4 bases and J by 3 bases. The CDR3, as DNA: TGTGCCAGCAGCCCCGGGGGGACTCTGTGGACAGATACGCAGTATTTT. It is translated as CASSPGGTLWTDTQYF.

This chain links TRBV14 with TRBJ2-3, with 8 bases that match TRBD1. CDR1 and CDR2 (germline): SGHDN, FVKESK. CDR3 length equals 16 residues. The V and J ends lost 0 bases and 5 bases, in that order; junction bases with no gene match: 7. The CDR3 loop reads CASSQDYGTGGDTQYF. The CDR3 DNA reads TGTGCCAGCAGCCAAGATTATGGGACAGGAGGAGATACGCAGTATTTT.

This clone has only a few counts. The V gene is TRBV29-1, the J gene TRBJ1-2, with D possibly TRBD1 on 5 matching bases. The CDR3 is 12 residues long. Germline V gene sequence: CDR1 SQVTM, CDR2 ANQGSEA. Trimming took 7 bases from V and 7 from J, leaving 16 bases between them. In DNA, the CDR3 is TGCAGCGACCTGGACACGGACGTTGGCTACACCTTC. The encoded protein is CSDLDTDVGYTF.

V and J are TRBV6-5 and TRBJ2-4; TRBD1 aligns across 8 bases. Unmatched junction bases numbered 6, after V lost 5 bases and J lost 6 bases. This CDR3 is 14 amino acids long. CDR1 is MNHEY, CDR2 SVGAGI, per germline. CDR3 amino acids: CASSPPGTGNIQYF. CDR3 bases: TGTGCCAGCAGTCCCCCCGGGACAGGAAACATTCAGTACTTC.

This clone was recorded only once. J is TRBJ1-5 and V is TRBV4-2, with 9 positions matching TRBD1. The CDR3 consists of 16 residues. The trim removed 0 bases at V and 5 bases at J, leaving 5 bases unmatched. The germline gives CDR1 LGHNA, CDR2 YNFKEQ. CDR3 bases: TGTGCCAGCAGCCAAGATCCGGGACAGGGTGATCAGCCCCAGCATTTT. Protein: CASSQDPGQGDQPQHF.

This clone came up a few times. The CDR3 sequence: CASSPRRGNTEAFF. DNA for the CDR3: TGTGCCAGCAGCCCACGACGGGGGAACACTGAAGCTTTCTTT. The chain carries TRBV7-3 and TRBJ1-1; D is ambiguous. From germline, CDR1 is SGHTA and CDR2 FQGTGA. The V end lost 5 bases, the J end lost 1 base, and 11 bases lay between the germline ends. The CDR3 extends over 14 amino acids. Full variable domain (missing parts from reference TRBV7-3 and TRBJ1-1): GAGVSQTPSNKVTEKGKYVELRCDPISGHTALYWYRQSLGQGPEFLIYFQGTGAADDSGLPNDRFFAVRPEGSVSTLKIQRTERGDSAVYLCASSPRRGNTEAFFGQGTRLTVV.

The genes are TRBV2 and TRBJ2-3; D may be TRBD2 (7 bases). Per germline, CDR1 SNHLY and CDR2 FYNNEI. Trimming pared 1 base from V and 6 bases from J, leaving 11 bases between. The CDR3 covers 14 residues. CDR3 sequence: CASSEGGGADTQYF. Here the CDR3 DNA reads TGTGCCAGCAGTGAAGGAGGGGGGGCGGATACGCAGTATTTT.

The rearrangement joins TRBV2 to TRBJ2-1, with 9 bases identical to TRBD1. Germline V gene data show CDR1 as SNHLY and CDR2 as FYNNEI. This CDR3 is 14 amino acids long. V lost 6 bases, J lost 6 bases, and 6 bases stayed unmatched. The CDR3 bases are TGTGCCAGCAGAAGGGGACAGGGAGGCAATGAGCAGTTCTTC. This sequence encodes CASRRGQGGNEQFF.

This clone was recorded a few times. This sequence joins TRBV7-9 and TRBJ1-2; D might be TRBD1 (5 bases). CDR3 length: 13 amino acids. V gave up 7 bases and J gave up 5 bases, with 14 bases separating them. Germline lookup yields CDR1 SEHNR and CDR2 FQNEAQ (reference sequence). CDR3 nucleotide sequence: TGTGCCAGCACCCAGGGAGGAGTTTATGGCTACACCTTC. Protein product: CASTQGGVYGYTF.

This rearrangement joins TRBV4-1 to TRBJ1-1; possibly TRBD1 for D (6 bases). The CDR3 length is 15 residues. CDR1 is MGHRA and CDR2 is YSYEKL in the germline V gene. The V end lost 0 bases, the J end lost 10 bases, and 18 bases lay between the germline ends. The DNA of the CDR3 is TGCGCCAGCAGCCAAGATTACAGGGAAGGGTGGCCAGCTTTCTTT. Protein sequence: CASSQDYREGWPAFF.

V is TRBV29-1 and J is TRBJ1-2; no firm D call. Looked up from germline, CDR1 is SQVTM and CDR2 is ANQGSEA. V gave up 4 bases and J gave up 1 base, with 7 bases separating them. The CDR3 is 12 residues long. CDR3 sequence: CSVVRYNYGYTF. In DNA form, the CDR3 reads TGCAGCGTTGTTAGATATAACTATGGCTACACCTTC. Full variable domain (missing parts from reference TRBV29-1 and TRBJ1-2): SAVISQKPSRDICQRGTSLTIQCQVDSQVTMMFWYRQQPGQSLTLIATANQGSEATYESGFVIDKFPISRPNLTFSTLTVSNMSPEDSSIYLCSVVRYNYGYTFGSGTRLTVV.

This clone appeared a few times. This chain links TRBV2 with TRBJ1-2, with no clear D. The CDR3 is 17 residues long. V lost 0 bases and J lost 2, with 16 bases in between. From germline, CDR1 is SNHLY and CDR2 FYNNEI. The CDR3 reads CASSEAQPLLENYGYTF. CDR3 DNA sequence: TGTGCCAGCAGTGAAGCGCAACCCCTTCTGGAGAACTATGGCTACACCTTC.

As concerns this clone: One junction end does not reproduce the germline sequence, and a read error may be involved. The chain couples TRBV20-1 to TRBJ1-1; possible D gene TRBD1, 5 bases. Germline CDR1 reads DFQATT; CDR2 reads SNEGSKA (reference sequence). The length of the CDR3 is 9 residues. The CDR3 is CSALPPGRF. CDR3 bases: TGCAGTGCTCTACCCCCAGGGCGATTT.

J is TRBJ1-6 and V is TRBV7-3, with 8 bases matching TRBD1. The CDR3 sequence is 14 residues long. Germline CDR1 SGHTA, CDR2 FQGTGA. Trimming took 3 bases from V and 5 from J; bases not matched to a gene: 0. The CDR3 nucleotides are TGTGCCAGCAGCTTGACAGGGGATAATTCACCCCTCCACTTT. It codes for CASSLTGDNSPLHF. Looking up the rest from reference TRBV7-3 and TRBJ1-6 gives the full variable domain: GAGVSQTPSNKVTEKGKYVELRCDPISGHTALYWYRQSLGQGPEFLIYFQGTGAADDSGLPNDRFFAVRPEGSVSTLKIQRTERGDSAVYLCASSLTGDNSPLHFGNGTRLTVT.

This sequence joins TRBV9 and TRBJ1-2; D remains ambiguous. The CDR3 is 15 amino acids. V was pared by 0 bases and J by 5 bases, with 14 bases between. Germline CDR1 reads SGDLS; CDR2 reads YYNGEE. Written as DNA, the CDR3 is TGTGCCAGCAGCGTAGCCGAGGGTATGGAATATGGCTACACCTTC. Translated, it gives CASSVAEGMEYGYTF.

The chain couples TRBV5-8 to TRBJ2-7, with a tentative D call TRBD1 (6 bases). Germline CDR1 SGHTS, CDR2 YDEGEE. The V and J ends lost 0 bases and 6 bases respectively, with 10 bases between them. The CDR3 has 13 amino acids. The CDR3 loop is CASSLVQGFEQYF. The CDR3, as DNA: TGTGCCAGCAGCTTGGTACAGGGCTTCGAGCAGTACTTC.

The V gene is TRBV5-6, the J gene TRBJ1-2, with D unclear. CDR3 length equals 14 residues. Trimming removed 0 bases from V and 4 bases from J, with 10 bases in between. Germline V gene data show CDR1 as SGHDT and CDR2 as YYEEEE. The CDR3 is CASSLVEGGYGYTF. In DNA form, the CDR3 reads TGTGCCAGCAGCTTGGTTGAGGGCGGCTATGGCTACACCTTC.

The V and J genes are TRBV7-3 and TRBJ2-3, with D possibly being TRBD2 (5 bases). V was cut by 1 base and J by 3 bases, with 8 bases left in between. The CDR3 length is 14 residues. Looked up from germline, CDR1 is SGHTA and CDR2 is FQGTGA. CDR3 loop: CASSLSPGTDTQYF. DNA of the CDR3: TGTGCCAGCAGCTTAAGCCCGGGAACAGATACGCAGTATTTT.

This chain links TRBV7-9 with TRBJ2-3; D is ambiguous. V lost 4 bases and J lost 7, with 9 bases in between. Germline CDR1 reads SEHNR; CDR2 reads FQNEAQ (reference sequence). CDR3 length: 12 amino acids. CDR3 sequence: CASSSVPYTQYF. CDR3 nucleotide sequence: TGTGCCAGCAGCTCTGTTCCTTATACGCAGTATTTT.